This TCR beta chain was observed in a study of response to subunit inactivated influenza vaccine. Study observations and caveats: Authors suggested few new T cells are recruited by each seasonal influenza vaccination.

There are a few counts of this clonotype. Its antigen remains unknown. V lost 4 bases, J lost 3 bases, and 6 bases stayed unmatched. Germline CDR1 reads SEHNR; CDR2 reads FQNEAQ (reference sequence). The CDR3 length is 15 residues. TCRdb processed the RT-PCR reads anew with MiXCR; each CDR3 protein has one entry. In the table there are around 190,000 distinct CDR3 sequences, roughly an eighth of which are singletons. This clonotype originated in a man aged 45-65 years who received an inactivated influenza vaccine. The material sequenced was CD8+ T cells sorted from PBMCs, taken 4 to 6 days after vaccination. The chain uses TRBV7-9 and TRBJ2-1; 7 positions agree with TRBD2. The CDR3 DNA sequence: TGTGCCAGCAGCTACCTAGCGGACCTCTACAATGAGCAGTTCTTC. This gives the protein CASSYLADLYNEQFF.